This T cell receptor beta chain emerged from a study of blood T cell repertoires in COVID-19. Study-wide background: Samples taken during acute and convalescent COVID-19 were collected in the United States, Italy and Spain. From T cells, B-cell-depleted T cells, or PBMCs came the material, which was cDNA or gDNA.

With 3 bases clipped from V and 6 bases from J, the junction kept 12 bases outside the gene matches. Per the germline V gene, CDR1 is SGDLS and CDR2 is YYNGEE. The CDR3 loop spans 17 amino acids. How the authors handled the data: How many nucleated cells were present was estimated from reference gene primer amplification. The table came from immunoSEQ multiplex PCR; TCRdb's copy has only in-frame clones and leaves some out. That table furnishes V, J and clone size, whereas the DNA furnished D and trimming. The sample has 170,000 or so clones, approximately 88% seen once. The chain carries TRBV9 and TRBJ2-2; the match to TRBD2 covers 9 bases. The source of this sequence is a woman aged 55 to 70 with acute or convalescent COVID-19. Sequenced input: peripheral blood. The CDR3 DNA reads as TGTGCCAGCAGCGGGGATAAGCGGGGGGTTACTGCCGGGGAGCTGTTTTTT. Translation gives CASSGDKRGVTAGELFF. The whole variable domain, remainder taken from reference TRBV9 and TRBJ2-2, is DSGVTQTPKHLITATGQRVTLRCSPRSGDLSVYWYQQSLDQGLQFLIQYYNGEERAKGNILERFSAQQFPDLHSELNLSSLELGDSALYFCASSGDKRGVTAGELFFGEGSRLTVL.